The present T cell receptor beta chain was sequenced within a study of radiotherapy plus CTLA-4 blockade in lung cancer. Study-wide context: Among enrolled patients, about 18% responded and about 30% achieved disease control.

Study results and limitations: Early shifts in blood T cell clones, with interferon-beta, reportedly predicted response best.

Clones were read by immunoSEQ multiplex PCR, and TCRdb kept only the in-frame ones, dropping some. Found here are about 45,000 clones, around 77% of them singletons; the top ten hold roughly 7.6%. V was clipped by 8 bases and J by 5 bases; unmatched bases: 4. Germline V gene data show CDR1 as MNHEY and CDR2 as SVGAGI. The CDR3 has 13 residues. Remarks on this clone: Its antigen is undetermined.

The chain combines TRBV6-5 with TRBJ1-2; 11 bases map to TRBD1. The origin of this receptor is a human donor with non-small cell lung cancer who had stable disease on radiotherapy plus ipilimumab. This material consisted of peripheral blood, taken from a patient treated with radiotherapy plus ipilimumab. CDR3 loop: CASWGTGGYGYTF. Written as DNA, the CDR3 is TGTGCCAGCTGGGGGACAGGGGGATATGGCTACACCTTC.